Reported below is one TCR beta chain. Antigen specificity is unknown. These data originate in a study of T cell repertoires in cytomegalovirus infection. Study-level background: Carrying CMV and the relevant HLA type showed in public TCR beta signatures. General study results and limits: The ex vivo response was dominated by HLA-C-restricted CMV-specific TCR beta clonotypes. Individuals carrying CMV plus the relevant HLA were identified by cumulative frequency of public TCR beta families.

Via MiXCR, TCRdb re-called the reads, giving one row per CDR3 protein. The sample records roughly 150,000 distinct CDR3 sequences, about a quarter being singletons. CDR1 is GTSNPN and CDR2 is SVGIG in the germline V gene (reference sequence). V lost 0 bases, J lost 7 bases, and 12 bases lay in between. This CDR3 comprises 13 residues. The sample comprised PBMCs. The gene calls are TRBV30 and TRBJ1-1; D possibly corresponds to TRBD1 (5 bases). This clonotype originated in a human donor in good health (CMV status not recorded). Some clones in this sample may be carry-over from other donors' samples. The CDR3 here is CAWSVGGDGEAFF. CDR3 bases: TGTGCCTGGAGTGTTGGGGGGGACGGTGAAGCTTTCTTT.